These 6 T cell receptor beta chains were sequenced from one sample in a study of T cells in Graves' hyperthyroidism and ophthalmopathy. TCR beta CDR3 region amplification was performed from RNA transcripts. HTBI primers were employed in a first-round RT-PCR of the TCR CDR3. TCRdb itself ran the multiplex PCR reads through MiXCR, one entry per CDR3 protein. The table includes 500,000 to 600,000 distinct CDR3 sequences, about 43% detected once. Sequencing used peripheral blood or thyroid tissue (not recorded which). The source of these receptors is a woman younger than 35 with Graves' hyperthyroidism.

This clonotype was counted a single time. This sequence joins TRBV7-9 and TRBJ1-3; D is undetermined. This CDR3 has 13 residues. V shed 5 bases and J shed 4 bases, with 9 bases lying between them. The V gene's germline CDR1 is SEHNR and CDR2 FQNEAQ (reference sequence). The DNA of the CDR3 is TGTGCCAGCAGCACGGGTTGGGGAAACACCATATATTTT. Translated: CASSTGWGNTIYF.

On this clonotype itself: A much larger clone differs by one base, so this may be a read error. The rearrangement links TRBV3-1 to TRBJ1-5; possibly TRBD1 for D (5 bases). The CDR3 covers 14 residues. Germline V CDR1 and CDR2: LGHDT, YNNKEL (reference sequence). The DNA for the CDR3 is TGTGTCAGCAGCGGGAGGGGTAGCAATCAGCCCCAGCATTTT. It encodes CVSSGRGSNQPQHF.

The chain carries TRBV20-1 and TRBJ1-3, with D perhaps TRBD1 (5 bases). Germline V lookup: CDR1 DFQATT, CDR2 SNEGSKA (reference sequence). V lost 3 bases and J lost 8, with 17 bases in between. The CDR3 contains 14 residues. CDR3 bases: TGCAGTGCTAGGACTGGACACTCTGGCTACACCATATATTTT. Its protein is CSARTGHSGYTIYF.

This clonotype was found a few times. The gene calls are TRBV7-2 and TRBJ2-3; 7 bases line up with TRBD1. Unmatched junction bases numbered 2, after V lost 1 base and J lost 4 bases. CDR1 is SGHTA and CDR2 is FQGNSA in the germline V gene. The CDR3 is 14 residues long. CDR3 region: CASSLDQGADTQYF. DNA of the CDR3: TGTGCCAGCAGCTTAGATCAGGGGGCAGATACGCAGTATTTT.

The chain links TRBV9 to TRBJ2-7, with TRBD2 matching 9 bases. There are 17 residues in the CDR3. V was pared by 4 bases and J by 6 bases, with 17 bases of the junction left unmatched. Germline V gene lookup returns CDR1 SGDLS and CDR2 YYNGEE. CDR3 nucleotides: TGTGCCAGCAGCCAAGTCCCACCGAGGACTAGCGTTCGCGAGCAGTACTTC. This sequence encodes CASSQVPPRTSVREQYF.

As regards this clonotype: This may come from a read error, since a much larger clone is one base off. The V and J genes are TRBV19 and TRBJ1-5; possibly TRBD1 for D (5 bases). CDR3 length equals 13 residues. Deletions cut 5 bases from V and 12 bases from J, with 17 bases between. In germline, CDR1 is LNHDA, CDR2 SQIVND (reference sequence). The CDR3 is CASSPRGDQIQHF. Here the CDR3 DNA reads TGTGCCAGTAGTCCTCGGGGGGATCAGATCCAGCATTTT.